The rows below give T cell receptor beta chains drawn from one sample of a study of control samples from healthy donors and cancer patients. Generated by immunoSEQ multiplex PCR, the TCRdb table keeps only in-frame clones and is missing some. The profile covers some 170,000 clones, with approximately 94% appearing a single time and 14% taken by the ten largest. Source material: PBMCs. The receptors originated from a man in his sixties with colorectal cancer. CDR3s include the opening cysteine and the closing phenylalanine or tryptophan. Fields, in order: D gene, V gene, J gene, CDR3 protein. The D gene is left open where the match is weak.

d_gene: NA; v_gene: TRBV7-9; j_gene: TRBJ2-2; CDR3aa: CASSQPPEAGTNTGELFF
d_gene: NA; v_gene: TRBV4-1; j_gene: TRBJ1-1; CDR3aa: CASSLRSNTEAFF
d_gene: TRBD1; v_gene: TRBV3-1/TRBV3-2; j_gene: TRBJ1-2; CDR3aa: CASSQARTGGNYGYTF
d_gene: NA; v_gene: TRBV7-2; j_gene: TRBJ1-5; CDR3aa: CASSLRLGENQPQHF
d_gene: NA; v_gene: TRBV16; j_gene: TRBJ1-4; CDR3aa: CASSQSRVREKLFF
d_gene: TRBD1; v_gene: TRBV19; j_gene: TRBJ2-2; CDR3aa: CATDRGRELFF
d_gene: TRBD2; v_gene: TRBV30; j_gene: TRBJ2-5; CDR3aa: CAWSKGLAGGPRGETQYF
d_gene: TRBD2; v_gene: TRBV7-2; j_gene: TRBJ2-3; CDR3aa: CASSLGLAGGITDTQYF
d_gene: NA; v_gene: TRBV6-2/TRBV6-3; j_gene: TRBJ1-1; CDR3aa: CASSPLMPGYTEAFF
d_gene: TRBD1; v_gene: TRBV25-1; j_gene: TRBJ1-4; CDR3aa: CASSDSGTVNEKLFF
d_gene: NA; v_gene: TRBV5-6; j_gene: TRBJ1-2; CDR3aa: CASSLAPEAYGYTF
d_gene: TRBD2; v_gene: TRBV9; j_gene: TRBJ2-1; CDR3aa: CASSVASGGPVNEQFF
d_gene: TRBD1; v_gene: TRBV7-9; j_gene: TRBJ1-1; CDR3aa: CASSALGQEAFF
d_gene: NA; v_gene: TRBV7-9; j_gene: TRBJ1-4; CDR3aa: CASSLVGDANEKLFF
d_gene: NA; v_gene: TRBV19; j_gene: TRBJ1-1; CDR3aa: CASSIEGSNTEAFF
d_gene: TRBD1; v_gene: TRBV7-9; j_gene: TRBJ1-2; CDR3aa: CASSFDRVGGYTF
d_gene: NA; v_gene: TRBV10-3; j_gene: TRBJ2-7; CDR3aa: CAISEVGGYNEQYF
d_gene: NA; v_gene: TRBV30; j_gene: TRBJ1-3; CDR3aa: CAWSVLGFGGLSGNTIYF
d_gene: NA; v_gene: TRBV6-1; j_gene: TRBJ1-1; CDR3aa: CASSEIERMNTEAFF
d_gene: TRBD1; v_gene: TRBV10-1; j_gene: TRBJ1-1; CDR3aa: CASSDGTGGPEAFF
d_gene: TRBD2; v_gene: TRBV5-4; j_gene: TRBJ2-1; CDR3aa: CASSFASGGSSSYNEQFF
d_gene: TRBD2; v_gene: TRBV7-9; j_gene: TRBJ2-1; CDR3aa: CASSLGVAGGPSSYNEQFF
d_gene: NA; v_gene: TRBV5-4; j_gene: TRBJ1-2; CDR3aa: CASSLDRVNYGYTF
d_gene: NA; v_gene: TRBV11-2; j_gene: TRBJ2-3; CDR3aa: CASSLEGAGSDTQYF
d_gene: NA; v_gene: TRBV4-1; j_gene: TRBJ2-5; CDR3aa: CASSPQGNPLGQETQYF
d_gene: NA; v_gene: TRBV2; j_gene: TRBJ2-7; CDR3aa: CASTRTASYEQYF
d_gene: TRBD1; v_gene: TRBV25-1; j_gene: TRBJ1-2; CDR3aa: CASSENRGGYTF
d_gene: TRBD2; v_gene: TRBV19; j_gene: TRBJ2-7; CDR3aa: CASSGQTSGVSYEQYF
d_gene: NA; v_gene: TRBV19; j_gene: TRBJ2-6; CDR3aa: CASSIRGRLSGANVLTF
d_gene: NA; v_gene: TRBV6-5; j_gene: TRBJ2-3; CDR3aa: CASSPASSTDTQYF
d_gene: TRBD1; v_gene: TRBV19; j_gene: TRBJ1-3; CDR3aa: CASPSWGQGPLFSGNTIYF
d_gene: TRBD1; v_gene: TRBV4-1; j_gene: TRBJ1-5; CDR3aa: CASSQYGTGGNQPQHF
d_gene: NA; v_gene: TRBV5-8; j_gene: TRBJ1-5; CDR3aa: CASSSRRGDQPQHF
d_gene: TRBD2; v_gene: TRBV30; j_gene: TRBJ2-2; CDR3aa: CAWRKSSGGYTGELFF
d_gene: NA; v_gene: TRBV29-1; j_gene: TRBJ2-7; CDR3aa: CSVEPPGRPGEQYF
d_gene: TRBD1; v_gene: TRBV7-2; j_gene: TRBJ1-1; CDR3aa: CASSSRQGGSAEAFF
d_gene: NA; v_gene: TRBV20-1; j_gene: TRBJ2-1; CDR3aa: CSARDGHEQFF
d_gene: NA; v_gene: TRBV21-1; j_gene: TRBJ1-2; CDR3aa: CASSNARRGGYGYTF
d_gene: TRBD1; v_gene: TRBV5-6; j_gene: TRBJ2-7; CDR3aa: CASSTARTGGSDEQYF
d_gene: NA; v_gene: TRBV19; j_gene: TRBJ1-1; CDR3aa: CASSHREENTEAFF
d_gene: TRBD1; v_gene: TRBV10-2; j_gene: TRBJ1-1; CDR3aa: CASTGGVNRNTEAFF
d_gene: TRBD1; v_gene: TRBV6-2/TRBV6-3; j_gene: TRBJ2-1; CDR3aa: CASSYSPGTGVYNEQFF
d_gene: NA; v_gene: TRBV6-1; j_gene: TRBJ2-7; CDR3aa: CASSDQARGLSDF
d_gene: NA; v_gene: TRBV3-1/TRBV3-2; j_gene: TRBJ1-1; CDR3aa: CASSQGMNTEAFF
d_gene: NA; v_gene: TRBV7-2; j_gene: TRBJ1-4; CDR3aa: CASSPIPSSEGKLFF
d_gene: NA; v_gene: TRBV19; j_gene: TRBJ1-2; CDR3aa: CASSIERGQGKTANYGYTF
d_gene: TRBD1; v_gene: TRBV4-1; j_gene: TRBJ1-1; CDR3aa: CASSFGQELNTEAFF
d_gene: NA; v_gene: TRBV27; j_gene: TRBJ2-3; CDR3aa: CASSLSRIDDTQYF
d_gene: TRBD1; v_gene: TRBV29-1; j_gene: TRBJ2-3; CDR3aa: CSVGQGWGTDTQYF
d_gene: NA; v_gene: TRBV6-5; j_gene: TRBJ1-4; CDR3aa: CASSYRQGSEKLFF
d_gene: TRBD1; v_gene: TRBV5-5; j_gene: TRBJ1-2; CDR3aa: CASSPQQGNYGYTF
d_gene: NA; v_gene: TRBV5-1; j_gene: TRBJ1-2; CDR3aa: CASSLDRPAGYGYTF
d_gene: NA; v_gene: TRBV25-1; j_gene: TRBJ2-7; CDR3aa: CASSPRVGRSSYEQYF
d_gene: TRBD1; v_gene: TRBV25-1; j_gene: TRBJ1-1; CDR3aa: CASSEWGQGVDTEAFF
d_gene: TRBD2; v_gene: TRBV2; j_gene: TRBJ2-7; CDR3aa: CASSRTSGNHEQYF
d_gene: NA; v_gene: TRBV6-7; j_gene: TRBJ2-1; CDR3aa: CASSAQGRQNNEQFF
d_gene: NA; v_gene: TRBV19; j_gene: TRBJ2-6; CDR3aa: CASSRDNSGANVLTF